This is a list of T cell receptor beta chains from one sample in a study of blood T cell repertoires in COVID-19. Profiled with immunoSEQ multiplex PCR; TCRdb holds only in-frame clones, not every one. This sample has 170,000 or so clones, with about 87% found just once. The sequenced sample consisted of peripheral blood. Receptors were obtained from a woman aged 70-85 years with COVID-19, enrolled during active disease. CDR3s include the opening cysteine and the closing phenylalanine or tryptophan. A D gene is named only where the DNA matches it firmly. Rows may omit the clone size; those that give it use once, few, many or a size class.

d_gene | j_gene | v_gene | abundance | CDR3nt | CDR3aa
- | TRBJ2-1 | TRBV7-9 | once | TGTGCCAGCAGCTTAGAGGTGAGACGGGGTGAGCAGTTCTTC | CASSLEVRRGEQFF
- | TRBJ1-1 | TRBV4-3 | once | TGCGCCAGCAGCCAAGAAGGCTGGAGGTACGTCGCTGGGGCTGAAGCTTTCTTT | CASSQEGWRYVAGAEAFF
- | TRBJ2-5 | TRBV11-3 | - | TGTGCCAGCAGCCCACAGGGCTCTCAGCTTCTTTTACAAGAGACCCAGTACTTC | CASSPQGSQLLLQETQYF
TRBD2 | TRBJ2-5 | TRBV7-8 | - | TGTGCCAGCAGCCAAACAGGACTAGCGGACCTCCAAGAGACCCAGTACTTC | CASSQTGLADLQETQYF
TRBD1 | TRBJ1-2 | TRBV19 | - | TGTGCCAGTAGTATCCCCGGGACAGGGGGCAGCTATGGCTACACCTTC | CASSIPGTGGSYGYTF
TRBD2 | TRBJ2-7 | TRBV3-1/TRBV3-2 | - | TGTGCCAGCAGCCAAGGACTAGCGGGAGACTACGAGCAGTACTTC | CASSQGLAGDYEQYF
TRBD2 | TRBJ2-7 | TRBV28 | - | TGTGCCAGCCAACCTTACAATGGGGGGGAGGGCAACGAGCAGTACTTC | CASQPYNGGEGNEQYF
- | TRBJ2-1 | TRBV6-5 | - | TGTGCCAGCAGTCGCGGTCAAGGTGAGCAGTTCTTC | CASSRGQGEQFF
- | TRBJ2-7 | TRBV2 | - | TGTGCCAGCAGTCCAACCTACGAGCAGTACTTC | CASSPTYEQYF
TRBD2 | TRBJ2-7 | TRBV5-4 | - | TGTGCCAGCAGCCCCCGCGGGAGTACCGACGAGCAGTACTTC | CASSPRGSTDEQYF
- | TRBJ2-5 | TRBV9 | - | TGTGCCAGCAGCGTAGAGGATGGACTCCAAGAGACCCAGTACTTC | CASSVEDGLQETQYF
- | TRBJ1-5 | TRBV28 | - | TGTGCCAGCAGCCTCTATGGGGGCTTGGCTTCAGGGGATCAGCCCCAGCATTTT | CASSLYGGLASGDQPQHF
- | TRBJ1-1 | TRBV5-1 | - | TGCGCCAGCAGCTTGACAGGCAACACTGAAGCTTTCTTT | CASSLTGNTEAFF
- | TRBJ1-2 | TRBV11-2 | - | TGTGCCAGCAGCTTAGCATTATTTCAGTCTAACTATGGCTACACCTTC | CASSLALFQSNYGYTF
- | TRBJ1-2 | TRBV28 | - | TGTGCCAGCAGTTCCAGGAACTATGGCTACACCTTC | CASSSRNYGYTF
TRBD2 | TRBJ2-1 | TRBV30 | - | TGTGCCTGGAGTGGACTAGCGGGGATCTACAATGAGCAGTTCTTC | CAWSGLAGIYNEQFF
- | TRBJ1-2 | TRBV30 | few | TGTGCCTCTCCCCTCCTTCACGGGGGTCTCTATGGCTACACCTTC | CASPLLHGGLYGYTF